Below, 10 T cell receptor beta chains from the same sample are listed, as sequenced in a study of T cell responses to AZD1222 COVID-19 vaccine. Sequenced by immunoSEQ multiplex PCR; TCRdb stores in-frame clones only, minus some. The sample has more than 85,000 clones; about 91% are singletons. Sequencing was performed on peripheral blood, taken on day 0 of AZD1222 vaccination. The origin of the receptors is an adult in good health.

The rearrangement joins TRBV28 to TRBJ1-1; no reliable D call. The CDR3 is 12 residues long. V was trimmed by 6 bases and J by 4 bases, leaving 9 bases between them. Germline loops: CDR1 MDHEN, CDR2 SYDVKM. The CDR3 sequence is CASRIVGTEAFF. The DNA for the CDR3 is TGTGCCAGCAGGATTGTGGGCACTGAAGCTTTCTTT.

The rearrangement joins TRBV5-1 to TRBJ2-2; TRBD1 is a possible D gene (6 bases). This CDR3 contains 14 residues. V shed 4 bases and J shed 2 bases, with 9 bases lying between them. In germline, CDR1 is SGHRS, CDR2 YFSETQ. The CDR3 DNA sequence: TGCGCCAGCAGCCTGGGGACAAACACCGGGGAGCTGTTTTTT. Translation gives CASSLGTNTGELFF. Together with reference TRBV5-1 and TRBJ2-2, the CDR3 gives the full variable domain: KAGVTQTPRYLIKTRGQQVTLSCSPISGHRSVSWYQQTPGQGLQFLFEYFSETQRNKGNFPGRFSGRQFSNSRSEMNVSTLELGDSALYLCASSLGTNTGELFFGEGSRLTVL.

The rearrangement links TRBV6-6 to TRBJ1-2; D gene unclear. CDR3 length equals 13 residues. Germline V gene data show CDR1 as MNHNY and CDR2 as SVGAGI (reference sequence). Deletions cut 1 base from V and 1 base from J, with 4 bases between. This CDR3 reads CASSYFNNYGYTF. The CDR3 nucleotides are TGTGCCAGCAGTTACTTCAATAACTATGGCTACACCTTC.

The rearrangement links TRBV18 to TRBJ1-1, with 11 bases matching TRBD1. J gave up 5 bases and V 6 bases, and 5 bases lay outside the gene matches. CDR3 size: 14 residues. Germline loops: CDR1 KGHSH, CDR2 LQKENI. CDR3 residues: CASSTGTGGTEAFF. In nucleotides, the CDR3 is TGTGCCAGCTCCACCGGGACAGGGGGGACTGAAGCTTTCTTT. The full variable domain, in which reference TRBV18 and TRBJ1-1 provide the parts outside the CDR3, is NAGVMQNPRHLVRRRGQEARLRCSPMKGHSHVYWYRQLPEEGLKFMVYLQKENIIDESGMPKERFSAEFPKEGPSILRIQQVVRGDSAAYFCASSTGTGGTEAFFGQGTRLTVV.

The rearrangement links TRBV5-4 to TRBJ1-3; maybe TRBD1 (5 bases). This CDR3 has 15 residues. Germline V lookup: CDR1 SGHNT, CDR2 YYREEE (reference sequence). Trimming left V 2 bases short and J 0 bases short, with 9 bases between. The chain's CDR3 is CASSFGGLSGNTIYF. The CDR3 nucleotides read TGTGCCAGCAGCTTCGGGGGACTCTCTGGAAACACCATATATTTT.

V is TRBV29-1 and J is TRBJ1-4; 9 nucleotides match TRBD1. This CDR3 has 13 amino acids. In germline, CDR1 is SQVTM, CDR2 ANQGSEA. V lost 4 bases to trimming and J lost 4 bases; unmatched junction nucleotides: 1. CDR3 sequence: CSVVTGGNEKLFF. The CDR3 bases are TGCAGCGTTGTGACAGGGGGTAATGAAAAACTGTTTTTT.

The V gene is TRBV27, the J gene TRBJ2-3; D tentatively reads TRBD1 or TRBD2 (5 bases each). The V and J ends lost 4 bases and 1 base respectively, with 12 bases between them. This CDR3 is 15 amino acids long. CDR1 MNHEY and CDR2 SMNVEV come from the germline V gene (reference sequence). CDR3 region: CASSSPRGRTDTQYF. CDR3 bases: TGTGCCAGCAGTTCCCCTCGGGGCCGCACAGATACGCAGTATTTT.

The chain employs TRBV7-2 and TRBJ2-7; weak D call: TRBD2 (5 bases). Germline V gene lookup returns CDR1 SGHTA and CDR2 FQGNSA. The CDR3 extends over 13 amino acids. Between the trimmed V and J ends, which lost 2 bases and 3 bases, there was a span of 8 bases. The CDR3 nucleotides read TGTGCCAGCAGCTTACCAAGCGGCTACGAGCAGTACTTC. Translation: CASSLPSGYEQYF.

The chain combines TRBV19 with TRBJ1-4; the match to TRBD1 covers 7 bases. With V trimmed by 4 bases and J by 0 bases, 5 bases remained unmatched. This CDR3 region has 16 residues. CDR1 is LNHDA and CDR2 is SQIVND in the germline V gene (reference sequence). The CDR3 loop is CASSTRTGATNEKLFF. For the CDR3, the DNA is TGTGCCAGTAGTACGCGGACAGGCGCAACTAATGAAAAACTGTTTTTT.

The rearrangement links TRBV6-5 to TRBJ2-5; 7 nucleotides agree with TRBD2. CDR3 size: 16 residues. CDR1 and CDR2 from the germline V gene are MNHEY and SVGAGI. With V trimmed by 0 bases and J by 1 base, 5 bases remained unmatched. The CDR3 region has the DNA TGTGCCAGCAGTTACTCTAGCGGGTCTATCCAAGAGACCCAGTACTTC. Its translation: CASSYSSGSIQETQYF.